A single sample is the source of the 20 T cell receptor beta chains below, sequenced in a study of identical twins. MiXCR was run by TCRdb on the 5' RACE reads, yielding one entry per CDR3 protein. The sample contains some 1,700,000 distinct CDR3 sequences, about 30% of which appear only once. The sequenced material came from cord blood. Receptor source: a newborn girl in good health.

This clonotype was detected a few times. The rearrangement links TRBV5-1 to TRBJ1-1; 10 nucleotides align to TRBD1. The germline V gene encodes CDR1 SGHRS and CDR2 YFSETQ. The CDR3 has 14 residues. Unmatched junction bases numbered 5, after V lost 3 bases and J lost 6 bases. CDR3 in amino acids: CASSWDRGGSEAFF. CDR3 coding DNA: TGCGCCAGCAGCTGGGACAGGGGAGGGTCTGAAGCTTTCTTT.

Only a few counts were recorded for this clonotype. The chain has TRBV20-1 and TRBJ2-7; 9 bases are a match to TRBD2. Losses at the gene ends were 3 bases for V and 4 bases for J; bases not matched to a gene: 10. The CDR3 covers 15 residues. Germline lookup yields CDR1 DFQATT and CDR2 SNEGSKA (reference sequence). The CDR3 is CSARGRSGRTYEQYF. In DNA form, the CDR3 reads TGCAGTGCTAGGGGACGAAGCGGGAGGACGTACGAGCAGTACTTC.

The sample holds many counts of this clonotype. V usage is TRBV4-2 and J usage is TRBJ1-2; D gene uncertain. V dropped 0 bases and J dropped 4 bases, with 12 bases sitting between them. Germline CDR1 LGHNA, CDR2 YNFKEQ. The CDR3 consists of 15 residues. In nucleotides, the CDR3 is TGTGCCAGCAGCCAAGAAGGGCGGCGAGCCTATGGCTACACCTTC. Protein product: CASSQEGRRAYGYTF.

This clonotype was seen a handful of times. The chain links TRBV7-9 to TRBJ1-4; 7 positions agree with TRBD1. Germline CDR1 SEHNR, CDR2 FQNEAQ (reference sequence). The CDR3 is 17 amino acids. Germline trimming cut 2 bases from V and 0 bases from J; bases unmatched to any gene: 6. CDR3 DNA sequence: TGTGCCAGCAGCTTAACCCGAAGGGGGCCAACTAATGAAAAACTGTTTTTT. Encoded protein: CASSLTRRGPTNEKLFF.

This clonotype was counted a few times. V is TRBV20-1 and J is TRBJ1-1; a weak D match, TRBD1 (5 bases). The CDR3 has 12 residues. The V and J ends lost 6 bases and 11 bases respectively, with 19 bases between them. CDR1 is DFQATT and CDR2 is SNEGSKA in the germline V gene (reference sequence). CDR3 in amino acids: CSAHKGRDHAFF. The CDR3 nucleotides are TGCAGTGCCCATAAGGGCAGGGATCACGCTTTCTTT.

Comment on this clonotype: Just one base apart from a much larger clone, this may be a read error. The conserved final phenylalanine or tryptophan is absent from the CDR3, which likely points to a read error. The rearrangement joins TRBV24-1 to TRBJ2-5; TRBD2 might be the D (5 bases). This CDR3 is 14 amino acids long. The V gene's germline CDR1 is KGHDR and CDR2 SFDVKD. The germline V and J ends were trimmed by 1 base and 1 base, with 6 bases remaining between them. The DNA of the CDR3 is TGTGCCACCAGTGATTTCAGCGGCCAAGAGACCCAGTACGTC. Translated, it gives CATSDFSGQETQYV.

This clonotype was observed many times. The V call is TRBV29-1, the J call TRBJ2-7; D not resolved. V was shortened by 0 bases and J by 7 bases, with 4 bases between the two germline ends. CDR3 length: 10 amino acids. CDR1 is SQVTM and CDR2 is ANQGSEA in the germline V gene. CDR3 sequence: CSVEDREQYF. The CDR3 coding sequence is TGCAGCGTTGAAGATAGGGAGCAGTACTTC.

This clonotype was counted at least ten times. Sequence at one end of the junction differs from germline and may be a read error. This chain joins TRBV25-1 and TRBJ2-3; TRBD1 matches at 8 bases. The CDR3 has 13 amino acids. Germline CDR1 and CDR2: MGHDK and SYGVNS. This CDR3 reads CASSVTGADTQYF. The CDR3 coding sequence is TGCGCCAGCAGTGTGACAGGGGCAGATACGCAGTATTTT.

Written as DNA, the CDR3 is TGTGCCAGCAGTGAAGCGCTCGGGGGCAAAAACATTCAGTACTTC. Translating gives CASSEALGGKNIQYF. The chain has TRBV2 and TRBJ2-4; maybe TRBD2 (6 bases). Trimming cost V 0 bases and J 3 bases, with 9 bases left between them. The CDR3 runs to 15 residues. Germline V gene data show CDR1 as SNHLY and CDR2 as FYNNEI.

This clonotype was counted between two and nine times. Here the CDR3 DNA reads TGTGCCAGCAGCTTAGCGGGGACAGTGGACTACGAGCAGTACTTC. Amino acids: CASSLAGTVDYEQYF. The rearrangement joins TRBV7-2 to TRBJ2-5; 7 bases match TRBD1. The J call may be incorrect, as the DNA end agrees better with TRBJ2-7. CDR1 and CDR2 from the germline V gene are SGHTA and FQGNSA. The CDR3 runs 15 residues.

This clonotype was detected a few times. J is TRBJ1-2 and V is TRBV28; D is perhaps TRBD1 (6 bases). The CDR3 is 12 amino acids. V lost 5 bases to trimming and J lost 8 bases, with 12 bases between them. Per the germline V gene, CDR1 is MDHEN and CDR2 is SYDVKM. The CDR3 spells CASSTGGGGYTF. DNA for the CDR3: TGTGCCAGCAGTACCGGCGGGGGCGGCTACACCTTC.

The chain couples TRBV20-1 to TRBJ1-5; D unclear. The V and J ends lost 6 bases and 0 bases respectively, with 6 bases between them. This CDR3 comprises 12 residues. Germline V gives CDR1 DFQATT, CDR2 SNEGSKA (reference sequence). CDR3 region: CSAATSNQPQHF. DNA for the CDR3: TGCAGTGCCGCTACTAGCAATCAGCCCCAGCATTTT.

The CDR3 is CASSSGEQGAFEKLFF. The CDR3 nucleotides read TGTGCCAGCAGTTCTGGGGAACAGGGGGCGTTTGAAAAACTGTTTTTT. V gene TRBV28 combines with J gene TRBJ1-4; 9 bases are a match to TRBD1. Germline lookup yields CDR1 MDHEN and CDR2 SYDVKM. The J segment lost 7 bases and the V segment lost 4 bases, leaving 10 bases of the junction unmatched. The CDR3 covers 16 residues.

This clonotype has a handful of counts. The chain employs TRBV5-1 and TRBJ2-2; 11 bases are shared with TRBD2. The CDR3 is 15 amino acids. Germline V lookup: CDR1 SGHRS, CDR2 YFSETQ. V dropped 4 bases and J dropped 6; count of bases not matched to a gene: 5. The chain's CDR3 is CASSILAGEAGELFF. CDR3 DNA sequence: TGCGCCAGCAGCATACTAGCGGGAGAGGCCGGGGAGCTGTTTTTT.

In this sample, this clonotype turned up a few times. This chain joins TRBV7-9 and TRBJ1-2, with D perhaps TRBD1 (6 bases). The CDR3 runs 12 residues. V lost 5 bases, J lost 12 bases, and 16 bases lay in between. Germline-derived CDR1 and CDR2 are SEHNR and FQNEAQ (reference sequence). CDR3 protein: CASSPDRDKDTF. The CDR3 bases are TGTGCCAGCAGCCCCGACCGGGACAAGGACACCTTC.

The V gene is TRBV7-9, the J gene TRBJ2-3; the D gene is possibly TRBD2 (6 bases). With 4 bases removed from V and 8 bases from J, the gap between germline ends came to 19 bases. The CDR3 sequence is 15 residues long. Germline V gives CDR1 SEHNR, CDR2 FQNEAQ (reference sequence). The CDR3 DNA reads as TGTGCCAGCAGCTCCGAGGTCTGGGGGGTAGTTACGCAGTATTTT. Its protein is CASSSEVWGVVTQYF. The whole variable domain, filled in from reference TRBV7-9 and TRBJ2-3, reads DTGVSQNPRHKITKRGQNVTFRCDPISEHNRLYWYRQTLGQGPEFLTYFQNEAQLEKSRLLSDRFSAERPKGSFSTLEIQRTEQGDSAMYLCASSSEVWGVVTQYFGPGTRLTVL.

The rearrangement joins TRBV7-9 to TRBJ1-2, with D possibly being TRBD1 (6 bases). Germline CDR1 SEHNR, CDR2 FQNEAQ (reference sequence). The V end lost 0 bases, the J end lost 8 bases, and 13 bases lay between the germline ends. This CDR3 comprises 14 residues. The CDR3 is CASSLAPTGSGYTF. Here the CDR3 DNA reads TGTGCCAGCAGCTTAGCGCCCACAGGGTCGGGCTACACCTTC.

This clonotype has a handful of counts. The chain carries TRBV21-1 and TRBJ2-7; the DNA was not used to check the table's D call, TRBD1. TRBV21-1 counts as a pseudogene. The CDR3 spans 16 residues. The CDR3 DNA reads TGTGCCAGCACCTACTGGTCTGGGGACGGAGCCTACGAGCAGTACTTC. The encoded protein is CASTYWSGDGAYEQYF.

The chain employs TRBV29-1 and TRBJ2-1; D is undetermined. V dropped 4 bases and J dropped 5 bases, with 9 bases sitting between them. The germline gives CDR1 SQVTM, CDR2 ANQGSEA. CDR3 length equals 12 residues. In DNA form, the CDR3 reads TGCAGCGTTGCGGGCTGGGACAATGAGCAGTTCTTC. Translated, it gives CSVAGWDNEQFF.

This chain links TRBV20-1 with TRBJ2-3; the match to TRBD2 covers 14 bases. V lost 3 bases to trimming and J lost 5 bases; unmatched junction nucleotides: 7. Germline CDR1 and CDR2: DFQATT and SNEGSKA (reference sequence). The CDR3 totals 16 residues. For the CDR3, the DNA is TGCAGTGCTAGCCCCTGGACTAGCGGGAGGATAGATACGCAGTATTTT. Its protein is CSASPWTSGRIDTQYF.